The 25 T cell receptor beta chains given below trace back to one sample, sequenced in a study of blood T cell repertoires in COVID-19. The assay was immunoSEQ multiplex PCR, and TCRdb's table has in-frame clones only and misses some. This sample yields 300,000 or so clones, of which about 88% are seen a single time; 2% to 3% belongs to the top ten. The sequenced sample consisted of PBMCs or T cells enriched from blood (not recorded which). These receptors all stem from a man between 60 and 75 years old who had recovered from COVID-19.

The chain couples TRBV6-6 to TRBJ2-1; TRBD2 matches 13 bases. V lost 4 bases, J lost 8 bases, and 5 bases stayed unmatched. The CDR3 covers 15 residues. CDR1 MNHNY and CDR2 SVGAGI come from the germline V gene (reference sequence). As DNA, the CDR3 is TGTGCCAGCAGTTCCCTAGGACTAGCGGGGGATGAGCAGTTCTTC. Amino acid sequence: CASSSLGLAGDEQFF.

This chain joins TRBV27 and TRBJ1-5; 7 bases are a match to TRBD1. Trimming took 6 bases from V and 6 from J; bases not matched to a gene: 8. Germline V CDR1 and CDR2: MNHEY, SMNVEV (reference sequence). The CDR3 sequence is 14 residues long. Written as DNA, the CDR3 is TGTGCCAGCAGCGACACAGGGGCGAGTCAGCCCCAGCATTTT. This translates into CASSDTGASQPQHF.

The chain joins TRBV4-1 to TRBJ1-4, with 7 nucleotides matching TRBD1. The CDR3 contains 16 residues. J lost 7 bases, V lost 4 bases, and 12 bases had no gene match. CDR1 is MGHRA and CDR2 is YSYEKL in the germline V gene. CDR3 sequence (DNA): TGCGCCAGCAGCCGGGGGATACAGGGGAAACGTGAAAAACTGTTTTTT. This codes for CASSRGIQGKREKLFF.

This chain joins TRBV27 and TRBJ2-7; 8 bases match TRBD1. The germline V gene has CDR1 MNHEY and CDR2 SMNVEV (reference sequence). CDR3 size: 12 residues. Trimming cost V 10 bases and J 7 bases; bases outside gene matches: 9. The CDR3 is CAIATGAGEQYF. As DNA, the CDR3 is TGTGCCATCGCGACAGGGGCTGGGGAGCAGTACTTC.

The chain links TRBV3-1 (or the pseudogene TRBV3-2) to TRBJ2-7, with 9 bases matching TRBD2. The trim removed 4 bases at V and 4 bases at J, leaving 5 bases unmatched. The CDR3 has 14 amino acids. The germline CDR1 and CDR2 sequences are LGHDT and YNNKEL (reference sequence). CDR3 in amino acids: CASSLGTSRYEQYF. CDR3 bases: TGTGCCAGCAGCCTTGGGACTAGCAGGTACGAGCAGTACTTC.

The chain couples TRBV7-3 to TRBJ2-1; the D is unclear. Looked up from germline, CDR1 is SGHTA and CDR2 is FQGTGA. The CDR3 is made up of 15 amino acids. V was cut by 2 bases and J by 9 bases, with 17 bases left in between. The CDR3 DNA follows: TGTGCCAGCAGCTTACAGGCAGGCATGGCCAGTGAGCAGTTCTTC. Its translation: CASSLQAGMASEQFF.

V gene TRBV7-2 combines with J gene TRBJ1-1, with TRBD1 as a possible D gene (5 bases). Per the germline V gene, CDR1 is SGHTA and CDR2 is FQGNSA. The CDR3 sequence is 13 residues long. Trimming removed 3 bases at V and 1 base at J, with 6 bases between. CDR3 sequence reads: CASSFTGNTEAFF. DNA of the CDR3: TGTGCCAGCAGCTTTACAGGGAACACTGAAGCTTTCTTT.

The CDR3 loop is CSFRRDYGYTF. The CDR3 bases are TGCAGTTTTCGCAGGGACTATGGCTACACCTTC. This chain links TRBV20-1 with TRBJ1-2; D may be TRBD1 (5 bases). Deletions cut 8 bases from V and 3 bases from J, with 10 bases between. The CDR3 length is 11 residues. Looked up from germline, CDR1 is DFQATT and CDR2 is SNEGSKA (reference sequence).

The chain employs TRBV30 and TRBJ2-5, with 7 nucleotides matching TRBD1. Germline loops: CDR1 GTSNPN, CDR2 SVGIG (reference sequence). The CDR3 loop spans 14 amino acids. V trimming: 7 bases; J trimming: 0 bases; junction bases outside the gene matches: 8. This CDR3 reads CAYYRGQNQETQYF. The CDR3 region has the DNA TGTGCCTACTACAGGGGCCAGAACCAAGAGACCCAGTACTTC.

The CDR3 DNA reads TGTGCCAGTAGTAGCGGGGCATCCAGCTCCTACGAGCAGTACTTC. Translated: CASSSGASSSYEQYF. The V call is TRBV19, the J call TRBJ2-7; D might be TRBD2 (6 bases). Between the trimmed V and J ends, which lost 4 bases and 0 bases, there was a span of 13 bases. Germline CDR1 reads LNHDA; CDR2 reads SQIVND (reference sequence). The CDR3 is 15 residues long.

For the CDR3, the DNA is TGTGCCAGCAGCTTGACTAGCGGGGGGGAGACCCAGTACTTC. Its translation: CASSLTSGGETQYF. The chain couples TRBV5-5 to TRBJ2-5; TRBD2 aligns across 12 bases. This CDR3 comprises 14 residues. V trimming: 1 base; J trimming: 5 bases; junction bases outside the gene matches: 0. The germline V gene has CDR1 SGHKS and CDR2 YYEKEE (reference sequence).

The CDR3 reads CASSPAFAAGTDTQYF. CDR3 bases: TGTGCCAGCAGCCCGGCCTTCGCGGCGGGCACAGATACGCAGTATTTT. The genes are TRBV3-1 (or the pseudogene TRBV3-2) and TRBJ2-3; D gene ambiguous. This CDR3 contains 16 residues. CDR1 LGHDT and CDR2 YNNKEL come from the germline V gene (reference sequence). Trimming shortened V by 4 bases and J by 1 base, and 15 bases separated the two germline ends.

Note on this clone: In the same sample, other DNA sequences code for this CDR3. The J gene is TRBJ2-7, the V gene TRBV4-1, with 8 bases matching TRBD1. Trimming at V came to 4 bases and at J to 1 base, leaving 3 bases not matched to a gene. In germline, CDR1 is MGHRA, CDR2 YSYEKL. The CDR3 has 14 amino acids. The CDR3: CASSPRTGSYEQYF. DNA for the CDR3: TGCGCCAGCAGCCCCCGGACAGGGTCCTACGAGCAGTACTTC.

The gene calls are TRBV7-9 and TRBJ1-2; no clear D gene. CDR3 length: 13 residues. V was trimmed by 0 bases and J by 7 bases, leaving 9 bases between them. The germline V gene encodes CDR1 SEHNR and CDR2 FQNEAQ (reference sequence). CDR3 amino acids: CASSLARAFGYTF. Written as DNA, the CDR3 is TGTGCCAGCAGCTTAGCCCGAGCCTTTGGCTACACCTTC.

The chain links TRBV19 to TRBJ1-6; a possible D gene is TRBD1 (5 bases). V lost 3 bases and J 7 bases, leaving 13 bases between the germline ends. The CDR3 is 15 residues long. The V gene's germline CDR1 is LNHDA and CDR2 SQIVND (reference sequence). As DNA, the CDR3 is TGTGCCAGTAGTATGTATGGGGCAGCGAATTCACCCCTCCACTTT. Its translation: CASSMYGAANSPLHF.

The gene calls are TRBV11-3 and TRBJ2-3; possibly TRBD2 for D (5 bases). Trimming pared 1 base from V and 3 bases from J, leaving 11 bases between. The CDR3 runs 15 residues. Germline CDR1 and CDR2: SGHNT and YENEEA. In DNA form, the CDR3 reads TGTGCCAGCAGCTTAGTCGGGGTCGAGACAGATACGCAGTATTTT. Amino acids: CASSLVGVETDTQYF.

This sequence joins TRBV10-3 and TRBJ2-6; unclear D gene. Germline CDR1 reads ENHRY; CDR2 reads SYGVKD. V was shortened by 3 bases and J by 3 bases, with 9 bases between the two germline ends. The CDR3 is 15 amino acids. CDR3 DNA sequence: TGTGCCATCAGTGACCCCACTCGTGGGGCCAACGTCCTGACTTTC. Protein sequence: CAISDPTRGANVLTF.

V is TRBV10-1 and J is TRBJ2-2; 11 nucleotides match TRBD2. In germline, CDR1 is WNHNN, CDR2 SYGVQD (reference sequence). The CDR3 runs to 14 residues. The V gene end was trimmed by 5 bases and the J gene end by 4 bases; junction bases not matched to a gene: 0. DNA for the CDR3: TGCGCCAGCAGTCTAGCGGGAGGCACCGGGGAGCTGTTTTTT. Translating gives CASSLAGGTGELFF.

V is TRBV2 and J is TRBJ2-1, with 10 nucleotides matching TRBD2. With 8 bases clipped from V and 7 bases from J, the junction kept 8 bases outside the gene matches. Looked up from germline, CDR1 is SNHLY and CDR2 is FYNNEI. The CDR3 covers 14 residues. In DNA form, the CDR3 reads TGTGCCAGCTTACCCCGACTAGCGGGTAATGAGCAGTTCTTC. It yields the protein CASLPRLAGNEQFF.

This clone has just one count. The chain joins TRBV4-2 to TRBJ2-1; TRBD2 agrees at 7 bases. Looked up from germline, CDR1 is LGHNA and CDR2 is YNFKEQ. This CDR3 spans 14 amino acids. Germline trimming cut 1 base from V and 6 bases from J; bases unmatched to any gene: 3. The CDR3 protein is CASSQGEGFNEQFF. The CDR3 DNA reads TGTGCCAGCAGCCAAGGGGAGGGGTTCAATGAGCAGTTCTTC.

The chain carries TRBV21-1 and TRBJ1-2; the table's D call TRBD1 went unverified against the DNA. TRBV21-1 is classified as a pseudogene. The CDR3 spans 14 residues. The CDR3 DNA is TGTGCCAGCAGCAAAGGGGACAGGGGGCTTGGCTACACCTTC. Translated: CASSKGDRGLGYTF.

The chain links TRBV24-1 to TRBJ2-1, with 9 positions matching TRBD2. This CDR3 is built from 17 residues. Germline assignment: CDR1 KGHDR and CDR2 SFDVKD. J lost 5 bases, V lost 4 bases, and 11 bases had no gene match. The CDR3 nucleotides are TGTGCCACCAGTGACCCGATTCCGGGACTAGCTCACAATGAGCAGTTCTTC. It yields the protein CATSDPIPGLAHNEQFF.

This clone was counted once. V is TRBV3-1 (or the pseudogene TRBV3-2) and J is TRBJ2-3, with 8 bases matching TRBD2. The CDR3 is 16 residues long. In germline, CDR1 is LGHDT, CDR2 YNNKEL (reference sequence). Trimming at V came to 5 bases and at J to 3 bases, leaving 10 bases not matched to a gene. CDR3 nucleotide sequence: TGTGCCAGCAGCTTCCCTAGCGGGCCATATACAGATACGCAGTATTTT. Residues: CASSFPSGPYTDTQYF.

The rearrangement links TRBV25-1 to TRBJ2-1; 10 nucleotides line up with TRBD2. This CDR3 has 12 residues. In germline, CDR1 is MGHDK, CDR2 SYGVNS. With V trimmed by 6 bases and J by 8 bases, 1 base remained unmatched. CDR3 amino acids: CASSGLADEQFF. The DNA for the CDR3 is TGTGCCAGCAGCGGACTAGCGGATGAGCAGTTCTTC.

This clone was counted once. This chain joins TRBV9 and TRBJ1-2; 7 nucleotides line up with TRBD1. The germline V gene has CDR1 SGDLS and CDR2 YYNGEE. The CDR3 consists of 15 residues. The V segment lost 1 base and the J segment 13 bases; nucleotides outside the gene matches: 16. The chain's CDR3 is CASSVTNDRAPPLTF. CDR3 sequence (DNA): TGTGCCAGCAGCGTAACGAATGACAGGGCTCCGCCCCTCACCTTC. Full variable domain (outside the CDR3, taken from reference TRBV9 and TRBJ1-2): DSGVTQTPKHLITATGQRVTLRCSPRSGDLSVYWYQQSLDQGLQFLIQYYNGEERAKGNILERFSAQQFPDLHSELNLSSLELGDSALYFCASSVTNDRAPPLTFGSGTRLTVV.